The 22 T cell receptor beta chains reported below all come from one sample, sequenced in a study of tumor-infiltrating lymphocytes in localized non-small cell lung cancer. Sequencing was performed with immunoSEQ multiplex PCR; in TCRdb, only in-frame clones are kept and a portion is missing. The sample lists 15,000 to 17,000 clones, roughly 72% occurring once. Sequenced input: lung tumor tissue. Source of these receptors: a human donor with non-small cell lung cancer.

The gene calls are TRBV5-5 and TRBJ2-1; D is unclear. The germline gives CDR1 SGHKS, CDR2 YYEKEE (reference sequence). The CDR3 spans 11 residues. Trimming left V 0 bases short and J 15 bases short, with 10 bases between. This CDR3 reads CASSLGQQPFF. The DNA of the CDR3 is TGTGCCAGCAGCTTGGGGCAGCAACCGTTCTTC.

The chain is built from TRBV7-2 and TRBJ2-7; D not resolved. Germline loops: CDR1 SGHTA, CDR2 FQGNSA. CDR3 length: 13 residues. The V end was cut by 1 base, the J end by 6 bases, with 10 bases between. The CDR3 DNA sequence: TGTGCCAGCAGCTTAGGGCTAGGGCGCGAGCAGTACTTC. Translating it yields CASSLGLGREQYF.

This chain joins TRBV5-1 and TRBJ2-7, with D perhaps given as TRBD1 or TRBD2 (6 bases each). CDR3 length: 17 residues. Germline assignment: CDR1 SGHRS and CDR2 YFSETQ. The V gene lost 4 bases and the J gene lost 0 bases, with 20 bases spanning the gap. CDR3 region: CASSLVGGGSSSYEQYF. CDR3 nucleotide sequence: TGCGCCAGCAGCCTAGTGGGGGGCGGTAGTAGCTCCTACGAGCAGTACTTC.

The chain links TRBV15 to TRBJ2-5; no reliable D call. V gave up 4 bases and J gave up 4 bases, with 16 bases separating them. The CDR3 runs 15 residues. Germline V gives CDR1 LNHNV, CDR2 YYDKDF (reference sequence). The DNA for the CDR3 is TGTGCCACCAGCAAACCTAGGGTTGTAGGAGAGACCCAGTACTTC. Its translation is CATSKPRVVGETQYF.

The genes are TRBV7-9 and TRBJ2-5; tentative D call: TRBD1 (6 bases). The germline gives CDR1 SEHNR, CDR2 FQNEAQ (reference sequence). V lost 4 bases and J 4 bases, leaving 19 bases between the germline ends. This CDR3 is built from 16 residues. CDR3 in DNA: TGTGCCAGCAGCTCGCGGCCAGGGGTATTAGGAGAGACCCAGTACTTC. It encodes CASSSRPGVLGETQYF.

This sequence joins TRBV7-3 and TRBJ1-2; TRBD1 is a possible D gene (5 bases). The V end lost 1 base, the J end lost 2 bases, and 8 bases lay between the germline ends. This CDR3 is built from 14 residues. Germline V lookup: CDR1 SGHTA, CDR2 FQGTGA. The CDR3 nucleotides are TGTGCCAGCAGCTTAAGCGCAGGGAACTATGGCTACACCTTC. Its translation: CASSLSAGNYGYTF.

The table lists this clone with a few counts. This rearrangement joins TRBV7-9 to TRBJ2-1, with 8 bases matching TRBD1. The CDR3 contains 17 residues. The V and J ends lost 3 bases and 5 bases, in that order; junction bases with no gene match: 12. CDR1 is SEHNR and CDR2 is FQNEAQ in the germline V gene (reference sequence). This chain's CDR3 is CASSLPPGTGGNNEQFF. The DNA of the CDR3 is TGTGCCAGCAGCTTGCCCCCCGGGACAGGAGGCAACAATGAGCAGTTCTTC. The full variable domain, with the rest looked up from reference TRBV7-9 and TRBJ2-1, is DTGVSQNPRHKITKRGQNVTFRCDPISEHNRLYWYRQTLGQGPEFLTYFQNEAQLEKSRLLSDRFSAERPKGSFSTLEIQRTEQGDSAMYLCASSLPPGTGGNNEQFFGPGTRLTVL.

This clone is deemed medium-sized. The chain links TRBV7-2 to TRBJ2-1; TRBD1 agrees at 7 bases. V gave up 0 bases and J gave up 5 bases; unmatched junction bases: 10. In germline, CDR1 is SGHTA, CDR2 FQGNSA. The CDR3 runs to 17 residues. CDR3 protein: CASSLARTGAGNNEQFF. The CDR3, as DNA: TGTGCCAGCAGCTTAGCCCGGACAGGTGCAGGAAACAATGAGCAGTTCTTC.

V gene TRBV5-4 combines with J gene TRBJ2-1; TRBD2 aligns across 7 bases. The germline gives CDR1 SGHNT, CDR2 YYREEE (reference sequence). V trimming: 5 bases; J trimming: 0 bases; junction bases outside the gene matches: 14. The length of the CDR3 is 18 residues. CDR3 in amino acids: CASREIAGYGLSYNEQFF. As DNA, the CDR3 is TGTGCCAGCAGAGAAATAGCGGGCTACGGACTCTCCTACAATGAGCAGTTCTTC. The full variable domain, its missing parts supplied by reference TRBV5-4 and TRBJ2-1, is ETGVTQSPTHLIKTRGQQVTLRCSSQSGHNTVSWYQQALGQGPQFIFQYYREEENGRGNFPPRFSGLQFPNYSSELNVNALELDDSALYLCASREIAGYGLSYNEQFFGPGTRLTVL.

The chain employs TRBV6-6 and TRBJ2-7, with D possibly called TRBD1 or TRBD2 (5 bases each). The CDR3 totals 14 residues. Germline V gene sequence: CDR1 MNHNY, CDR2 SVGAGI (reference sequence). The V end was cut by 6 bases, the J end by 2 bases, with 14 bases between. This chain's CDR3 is CASSLTRGAYEQYF. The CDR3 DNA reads TGTGCCAGCAGCCTCACACGAGGGGCCTACGAGCAGTACTTC.

The CDR3 region is CASSPRIGTDTQYF. CDR3 coding DNA: TGTGCCAGCAGCCCCAGGATCGGCACAGATACGCAGTATTTT. The chain couples TRBV7-6 to TRBJ2-3; D unclear. Germline assignment: CDR1 SGHVS and CDR2 FNYEAQ. The CDR3 extends over 14 amino acids. The V gene lost 5 bases and the J gene lost 1 base, with 10 bases spanning the gap.

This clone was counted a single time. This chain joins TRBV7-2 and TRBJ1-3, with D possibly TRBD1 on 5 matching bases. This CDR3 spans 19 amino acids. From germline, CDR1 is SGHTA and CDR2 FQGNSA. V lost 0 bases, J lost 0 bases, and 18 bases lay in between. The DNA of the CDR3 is TGTGCCAGCAGCTTAGCGAGACAGACCAACCCCGGCTCTGGAAACACCATATATTTT. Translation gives CASSLARQTNPGSGNTIYF.

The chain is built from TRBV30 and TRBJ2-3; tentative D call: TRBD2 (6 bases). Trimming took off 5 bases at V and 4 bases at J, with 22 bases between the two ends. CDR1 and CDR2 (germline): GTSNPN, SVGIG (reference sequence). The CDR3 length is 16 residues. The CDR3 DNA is TGTGCCTGGGGGGACCAGGGACTCCTAAAAGCAGATACGCAGTATTTT. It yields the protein CAWGDQGLLKADTQYF.

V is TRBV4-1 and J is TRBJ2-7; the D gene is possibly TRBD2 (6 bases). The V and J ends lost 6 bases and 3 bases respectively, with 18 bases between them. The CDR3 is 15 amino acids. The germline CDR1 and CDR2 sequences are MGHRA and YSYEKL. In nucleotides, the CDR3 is TGCGCCAGCAGTAGTCCGGCGGGATTCTTCTACGAGCAGTACTTC. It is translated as CASSSPAGFFYEQYF.

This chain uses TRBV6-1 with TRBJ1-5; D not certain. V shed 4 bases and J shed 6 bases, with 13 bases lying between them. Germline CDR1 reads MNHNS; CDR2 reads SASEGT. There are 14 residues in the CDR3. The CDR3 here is CASSVEGGGQPQHF. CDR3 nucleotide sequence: TGTGCCAGCAGTGTGGAGGGAGGAGGTCAGCCCCAGCATTTT.

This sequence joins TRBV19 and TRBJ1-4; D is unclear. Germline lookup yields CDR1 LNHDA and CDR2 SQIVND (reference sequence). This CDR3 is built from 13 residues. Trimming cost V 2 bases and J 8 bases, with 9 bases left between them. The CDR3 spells CASSITRSEKLFF. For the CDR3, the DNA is TGTGCCAGTAGTATAACAAGGAGCGAAAAACTGTTTTTT.

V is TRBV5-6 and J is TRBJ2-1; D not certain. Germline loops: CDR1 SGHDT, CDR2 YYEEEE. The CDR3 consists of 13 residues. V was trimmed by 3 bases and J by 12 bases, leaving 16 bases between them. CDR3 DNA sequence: TGTGCCAGCAGCTCGCATGCTGAATTTGGGCAGTTCTTC. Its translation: CASSSHAEFGQFF. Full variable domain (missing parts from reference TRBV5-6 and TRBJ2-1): DAGVTQSPTHLIKTRGQQVTLRCSPKSGHDTVSWYQQALGQGPQFIFQYYEEEERQRGNFPDRFSGHQFPNYSSELNVNALLLGDSALYLCASSSHAEFGQFFGPGTRLTVL.

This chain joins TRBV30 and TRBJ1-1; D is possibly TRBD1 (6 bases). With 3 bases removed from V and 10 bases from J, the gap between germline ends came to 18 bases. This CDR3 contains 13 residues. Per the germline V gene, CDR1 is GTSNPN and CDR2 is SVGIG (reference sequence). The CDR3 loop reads CAWSAQGSLGAFF. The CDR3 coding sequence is TGTGCCTGGAGCGCGCAGGGGAGTTTAGGAGCTTTCTTT.

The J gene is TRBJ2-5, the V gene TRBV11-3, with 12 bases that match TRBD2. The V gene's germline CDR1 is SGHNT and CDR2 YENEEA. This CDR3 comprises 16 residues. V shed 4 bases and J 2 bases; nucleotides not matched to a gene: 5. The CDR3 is CASSSGLAGAQETQYF. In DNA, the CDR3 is TGTGCCAGCAGCTCGGGACTAGCGGGTGCACAAGAGACCCAGTACTTC. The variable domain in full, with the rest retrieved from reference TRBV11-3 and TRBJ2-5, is EAGVVQSPRYKIIEKKQPVAFWCNPISGHNTLYWYLQNLGQGPELLIRYENEEAVDDSQLPKDRFSAERLKGVDSTLKIQPAELGDSAVYLCASSSGLAGAQETQYFGPGTRLLVL.

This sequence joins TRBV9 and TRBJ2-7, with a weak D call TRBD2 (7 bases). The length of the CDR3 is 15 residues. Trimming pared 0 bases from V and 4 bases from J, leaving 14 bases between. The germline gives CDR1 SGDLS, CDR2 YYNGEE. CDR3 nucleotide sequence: TGTGCCAGCAGCGTAGCTCGGGGGGCTCCATACGAGCAGTACTTC. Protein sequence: CASSVARGAPYEQYF.

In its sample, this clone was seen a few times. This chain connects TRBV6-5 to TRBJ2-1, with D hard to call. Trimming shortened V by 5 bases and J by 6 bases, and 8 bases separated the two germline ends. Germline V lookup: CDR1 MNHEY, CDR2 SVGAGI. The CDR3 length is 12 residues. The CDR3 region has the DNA TGTGCCAGCAGTCCCGGTATCAATGAGCAGTTCTTC. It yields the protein CASSPGINEQFF.

CDR3 loop: CASSQTDRVNTEAFF. The CDR3 coding sequence is TGTGCCAGCAGCCAAACAGACAGGGTGAACACTGAAGCTTTCTTT. The chain links TRBV4-2 to TRBJ1-1; 7 bases are a match to TRBD1. V was pared by 2 bases and J by 0 bases, with 3 bases of the junction left unmatched. The germline CDR1 and CDR2 sequences are LGHNA and YNFKEQ. The CDR3 spans 15 residues.